This entry lists 3 T cell receptor beta chains sequenced from one sample in a study of glioma-infiltrating T cells. The iRepertoire nested amplicon-rescue multiplex PCR amplified TCR alpha and beta CDR3s from RNA. TCRdb re-called the multiplex PCR reads with MiXCR, one entry per CDR3 protein. The sample includes over 80,000 distinct CDR3 sequences, about 40% seen only once; the top ten take around two fifths. The sequencing input was glioma tissue, nonneoplastic brain tissue, or PBMCs (not recorded which). The receptors were sampled from a human donor with low-grade glioma or glioblastoma, undergoing nonglioma brain surgery, or in good health (not recorded which).

This clonotype was recorded many times. In DNA form, the CDR3 reads TGCAGTGCTAGAGATATGGGTCACACTAGCACAGATACGCAGTATTTT. Translation: CSARDMGHTSTDTQYF. This chain connects TRBV20-1 to TRBJ2-3; no reliable D call. V was clipped by 0 bases and J by 0 bases, with 13 bases between them. Germline V gene lookup returns CDR1 DFQATT and CDR2 SNEGSKA (reference sequence). There are 16 residues in the CDR3.

For this clonotype: One base away lies a much larger clone, so this may be a sequencing read error. The genes are TRBV7-9 and TRBJ2-7, with TRBD1 matching over 9 bases. The germline V gene has CDR1 SEHNR and CDR2 FQNEAQ (reference sequence). CDR3 size: 15 residues. V shed 5 bases and J 0 bases; nucleotides not matched to a gene: 5. CDR3 loop: CASSLGQGNSYEQYF. CDR3 in DNA: TGTGCCAGCAGCCTCGGACAGGGGAACTCCTACGAGCAGTACTTC.

This clonotype was seen many times. V is TRBV27 and J is TRBJ2-1; TRBD1 is a possible D gene (7 bases). Trimming took off 0 bases at V and 9 bases at J, with 15 bases between the two ends. The V gene's germline CDR1 is MNHEY and CDR2 SMNVEV (reference sequence). CDR3 size: 15 residues. The chain's CDR3 is CASSLSGRGVAEQFF. For the CDR3, the DNA is TGTGCCAGCAGTTTATCGGGCAGGGGGGTGGCTGAGCAGTTCTTC.